The entry below describes one T cell receptor (beta chain). Its target is unknown. Libraries were prepared by immunoSEQ multiplex PCR; TCRdb keeps only in-frame clonotypes and omits some of them. Counted here are roughly 14,000 clones, under 75% occurring once; the ten biggest clones make up 4.5% to 5.5%. Losses at the gene ends were 8 bases for V and 6 bases for J; bases not matched to a gene: 6. The CDR3 is made up of 12 amino acids. Germline values: CDR1 MNHEY, CDR2 SVGAGI. This entry is derived from a study of cytotoxic CD8 clonotypes in ibrutinib-treated CLL. Study information: The study included roughly 10 relapsed/refractory and over 14 treatment-naive patients; roughly 18 had IGHV unmutated disease. Samples yielded averages of 200,000 to 300,000 productive templates and about 89,000 productive rearrangements. Response samples were taken after a median of 12 months on treatment, range 6 to 36.

Overall study findings and caveats: Elevated clonality accompanied ibrutinib response, with a return toward baseline values at progression.

The TCR sequence derives from a human donor with chronic lymphocytic leukemia. This sample comprised PBMCs, obtained before ibrutinib treatment. The V gene is TRBV6-5, the J gene TRBJ2-7, with 8 bases identical to TRBD2. In DNA form, the CDR3 reads TGTGCCAGCTCCCGGGGGGGGCGCGAGCAGTACTTC. Its translation is CASSRGGREQYF.